This T cell receptor (beta chain) was recovered during a study of cytomegalovirus exposure and HLA in healthy donors (dated by TCRdb to about 2017). In the study overall: In an earlier analysis of around 540 of the donors, 250 to 300 Gb of sequence data and 90 million to 120 million unique TCR beta sequences from about 180 million T cells were reported. About 280 gigabases of sequencing data and tens of millions of unique TCR sequences made up an early release that covered approximately 650 HLA-typed donors. Among the roughly 400 genotyped donors, approximately 77% belonged to the genetic ancestry cluster associated with self-reported Caucasian donors. The aim of the study was to test whether cataloging public T cell receptors could identify signatures of past pathogen exposure. The T cell repertoires of some 700 subjects were profiled by immunosequencing and related to cytomegalovirus serostatus. Besides the first cohort of around 700 subjects, a separate validation cohort made up of over 95 different subjects was used. High-throughput TCR immunosequencing, statistical association of individual TCRs with disease status, and machine learning were combined to predict cytomegalovirus infection status. A later analysis re-analyzed previously published TCR beta repertoires from roughly 630 donors and added high-resolution HLA genotyping to study TCR occurrence patterns. The later analysis used no new phenotypic data to find candidate immune exposures, relying instead on TCR beta sequences and their occurrence across donors. An earlier analysis of 500 to 650 of the donors applied high-throughput TCR beta sequencing to assess whether each TCR beta V gene segment acted as functional or pseudogenic. Donor age, sex, ethnicity and CMV serostatus were compiled alongside the repertoire data. In a later genetic analysis, genome-wide SNP genotypes for about three fifths of the roughly 670 donors were used, and that subset was treated as a discovery cohort. Every repertoire in the discovery cohort had been generated on one and the same sequencing platform. HLA typing covered class I and class II loci at four-digit resolution. Typing coverage varied by locus: roughly 620-640 donors for A, B, C, DRB1 and DQB1; more than 500 for DQA1; 600 to 610 for DPA1; fewer than 480 for DPB1. About five DR-DQ haplotypes were handled as single units for association and clustering because linkage in the cohort was strong. Among roughly 370 genotyped donors of the cohort, an average of about 240,000 unique TCR beta nucleotide sequences were sequenced per donor, around 18% of them non-productive.

The cohort was made up of 666 healthy bone marrow donors. At the time of sampling, every cohort member was nominally healthy, though immune exposures that went unrecorded were likely present. The donor tested CMV seronegative and was one of the 352 seronegative cohort members. A peripheral blood sample was provided by each donor, and peripheral blood mononuclear cells were used for TCR beta sequencing. Genomic DNA was extracted from the blood cell samples with the Qiagen DNeasy Blood Extraction Kit. Regarding this clone: Its target antigen remains unknown. No base quality values were provided; no much bigger clone lies one nucleotide off.

Study-wide conclusions, independent of this receptor: Because the 87-base-pair reads could not distinguish some IMGT-functional V segments, including TRBV6-2 and TRBV6-3, those segments were excluded. According to a later analysis, most CMV-associated TCR beta chains appeared to be HLA-restricted, and the HLA associations seemed to be driven largely by CMV exposure. A later genetic analysis associated a missense DCLRE1C variant with V-gene and J-gene trimming of TCR beta chains, and an independent cohort replicated the association. Cytomegalovirus status was reported to be diagnosed by the classifier with high specificity and sensitivity in both the original and validation cohorts. Roughly uniform sequencing depth across donors was assumed in presence/absence analyses, although this assumption may not hold. Correlated functional status among segregating V segments might reflect linkage disequilibrium, but an unknown experimental factor could not be ruled out. A cluster of highly shared sequence variants was judged likely to be a technical artifact of the sequencing pipeline. While some public TCRs were present in many individuals, most TCR sequences turned up only very rarely across donors. The study gave a list of some 150 TCR beta chains associated with cytomegalovirus. When HLA alleles, especially DR and DQ, strongly co-occurred, attributing TCR associations to individual alleles was difficult. For the cohort, immune exposure information was limited to CMV serostatus. A further reported finding was that TCR beta sequences accurately predicted the HLA-A and HLA-B alleles for most subjects in the first cohort. In an earlier analysis of 587 of the donors, most TCR beta V segments were observed in productive rearrangements about 90% or about 30% of the time, broadly matching IMGT annotations. Because HLA typing was unavailable for some donors at each locus, only the typed subset was used in association tests. In this cohort, only TCR beta chains were sequenced, and detectable features were limited by the absence of alpha or paired-chain data. A later analysis found that HLA-associated TCR beta chains were more clonally expanded and had lower generation probabilities than equally common non-associated chains. In vitro tests confirmed that a few of the cytomegalovirus-associated TCR beta chains recognize cytomegalovirus antigens. Because counts were too low, seventeen rarely observed V segments, including chromosome 9 orphons, were left out of the earlier analysis of about 620 of the donors. A later analysis reported that several top co-occurrence clusters appeared linked to parvovirus B19, influenza, CMV and Epstein-Barr virus. A later analysis associated 16,951 TCR beta sequences with specific HLA alleles at a false discovery rate of 0.05. In a later analysis, the rate of TCR association differed among HLA loci, with DRB1 alleles having the most associated TCRs and HLA-C alleles having the fewest. It was suggested by the authors that the approach could potentially be generalized to other disease states and immunological phenotypes. Compared with the roughly 700-donor mean, donors in an Asian-associated ancestry cluster had fewer N-insertions in productive TCRs, according to a later genetic analysis.

There are 15 amino acids in the CDR3, from cysteine to phenylalanine inclusive. Only CDR3 DNA is held: 45 bases, read in frame from base 1. Trimming accounts for 2 bases at V and 4 bases at J, while the number of junction bases matched to no gene is 8. CDR1 and CDR2 (SQVTM, ANQGSEA) derive from the germline V gene. To prepare the library, the immunoSEQ multiplex PCR assay was applied. For the multiplex PCR, a mixture combining 60 forward primers for TCR Vbeta segments and 13 reverse primers for TCR Jbeta segments was used. Amplification of the CDR3 region of rearranged TCR beta genes was performed with a multiplex PCR assay on genomic DNA. The amplified TCR beta libraries were sequenced on the Illumina HiSeq System as 87-base-pair reads. The study's processing was this. A later analysis tallied 75 million to 95 million unique TCR beta chains across the 610 or so repertoires, and some 10 million of those chains were shared by two or more donors. A nearest-neighbor algorithm error-corrected the raw reads and collapsed the reads into unique sequences, merging closely related sequences to remove PCR and sequencing errors. Alignment of CDR3 sequences to IMGT reference sequences was used to assign V, D and J gene segments. For a sequence to be retained, at least a six-nucleotide match to both a V gene segment and a J gene segment was required. Rearrangements were classified as productive when the CDR3 lacked stop codons and remained in frame with V and J, and all other rearrangements were classified as non-productive. CDR3 was defined according to IMGT convention as the region running from the second conserved V-encoded cysteine to the conserved J-encoded phenylalanine. In an earlier analysis of around 570 of the donors, sequences lacking an unambiguous match to a single V gene segment were excluded. In an earlier analysis of a few hundred of the donors, V segments were called functional above 56.7% productive rearrangements and were called segregating when the between-donor standard deviation exceeded 5%. To diagnose cytomegalovirus status from the catalog of TCR beta chain sequences, a statistical classification framework was built. In a later analysis, TCR nucleotide sequences were compared against IMGT/GENE-DB human TR gene sequences so that V and J genes could be assigned. Using the TCRdist pipeline, a later analysis assigned CDR3 sequences along with most-parsimonious VDJ recombination scenarios. A later analysis defined each TCR beta chain by its CDR3 amino acid sequence plus V-gene family, and excluded reads lacking a unique V-gene family. A later analysis removed several hundred highly shared, low-generation-probability nucleotide sequences to deal with suspected cross-contamination and a sequencing artifact. In a later analysis, a clonal expansion index for each public chain was calculated from normalized within-repertoire ranks of inferred template counts. Generation probabilities in a later analysis came from a VDJ recombination model fitted to out-of-frame rearrangements, and those results were checked against IGoR. A later analysis scored TCR-TCR, TCR-HLA and TCR-CMV co-occurrence with hypergeometric tests, applying a repertoire-size bias correction to TCR pairs. False discovery rates were estimated in a later analysis by permuting HLA or CMV assignments 20 times. In a later analysis, co-occurring TCRs were grouped with DBSCAN, and TCRdist sequence similarity was added when clustering was performed within HLA-allele-positive subsets. For co-occurrence clustering, repertoires with fewer than 30,000 or more than 120,000 public chains were excluded, along with 4 to 6 repertoires with anomalous nucleotide sharing. Imported from immuneACCESS, the table was reduced by TCRdb to in-frame sequences with V and J called. These copies leave out some clones; in studies compared against another copy, an unresolved V gene accounts for under half, and the cause of the remainder is not known. The DNA was the basis for D and trimming; V, J and clone size are from that table. This sample comprises tens of thousands of clones, approximately 78% of them detected only once. Clones ranked in the top ten supply less than 4.5% of the sample.

What was sequenced was PBMCs. Rearrangement joined TRBV29-1 to TRBJ2-7; 10 bases in between match TRBD1. The receptor's source is a man in his forties in good health and CMV-seronegative. The CDR3 here reads CSVEMGTGVAYEQYF. In nucleotides, the sequence is TGCAGCGTTGAAATGGGGACAGGGGTCGCGTACGAGCAGTACTTC.